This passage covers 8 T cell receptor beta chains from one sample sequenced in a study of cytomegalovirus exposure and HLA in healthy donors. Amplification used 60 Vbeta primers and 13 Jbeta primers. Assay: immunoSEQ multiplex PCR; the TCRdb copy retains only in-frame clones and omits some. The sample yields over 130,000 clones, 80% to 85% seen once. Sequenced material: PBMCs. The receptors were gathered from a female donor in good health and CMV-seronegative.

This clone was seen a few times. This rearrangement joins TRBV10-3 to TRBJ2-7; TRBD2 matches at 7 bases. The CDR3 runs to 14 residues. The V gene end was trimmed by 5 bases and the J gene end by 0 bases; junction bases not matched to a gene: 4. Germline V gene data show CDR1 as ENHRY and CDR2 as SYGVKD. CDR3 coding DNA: TGTGCCATCAGTAGGGAGCGGGGCTCCTACGAGCAGTACTTC. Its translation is CAISRERGSYEQYF.

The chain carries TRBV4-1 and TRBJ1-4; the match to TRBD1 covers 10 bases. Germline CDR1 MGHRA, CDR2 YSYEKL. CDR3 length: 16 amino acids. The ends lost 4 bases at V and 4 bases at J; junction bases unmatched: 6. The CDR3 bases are TGCGCCAGCAGCCTTCCGGGACAGGGGAATAATGAAAAACTGTTTTTT. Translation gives CASSLPGQGNNEKLFF.

The CDR3 reads CASSPRSSYEQYF. CDR3 nucleotide sequence: TGCGCCAGCAGCCCGAGGAGCTCCTACGAGCAGTACTTC. The chain has TRBV5-1 and TRBJ2-7; D gene ambiguous. This CDR3 is built from 13 residues. V was clipped by 4 bases and J by 0 bases, with 8 bases between them. Germline V gives CDR1 SGHRS, CDR2 YFSETQ.

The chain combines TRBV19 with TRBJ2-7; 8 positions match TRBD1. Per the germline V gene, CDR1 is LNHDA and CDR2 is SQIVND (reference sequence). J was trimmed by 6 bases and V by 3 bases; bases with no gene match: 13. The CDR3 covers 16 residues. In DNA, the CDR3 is TGTGCCAGTAGTATCGCCCAGGGGGCGCGGCCCTCCGAGCAGTACTTC. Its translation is CASSIAQGARPSEQYF. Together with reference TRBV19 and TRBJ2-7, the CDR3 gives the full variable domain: DGGITQSPKYLFRKEGQNVTLSCEQNLNHDAMYWYRQDPGQGLRLIYYSQIVNDFQKGDIAEGYSVSREKKESFPLTVTSAQKNPTAFYLCASSIAQGARPSEQYFGPGTRLTVT.

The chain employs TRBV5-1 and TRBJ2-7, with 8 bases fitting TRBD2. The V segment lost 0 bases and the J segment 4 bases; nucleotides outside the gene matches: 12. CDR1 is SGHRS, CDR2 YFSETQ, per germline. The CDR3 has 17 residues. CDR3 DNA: TGCGCCAGCAGCTTGGATTTCGGGCGGGAGGTCGAATACGAGCAGTACTTC. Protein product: CASSLDFGREVEYEQYF.

The CDR3 nucleotides are TGTGCCAGCAGTTTATCGCGGGCGGGAGGGCCAGACGAGCAGTTCTTC. This codes for CASSLSRAGGPDEQFF. The rearrangement joins TRBV27 to TRBJ2-1, with TRBD2 identical over 9 bases. The CDR3 has 16 amino acids. V shed 0 bases and J 10 bases; nucleotides not matched to a gene: 10. Per germline, CDR1 MNHEY and CDR2 SMNVEV (reference sequence).

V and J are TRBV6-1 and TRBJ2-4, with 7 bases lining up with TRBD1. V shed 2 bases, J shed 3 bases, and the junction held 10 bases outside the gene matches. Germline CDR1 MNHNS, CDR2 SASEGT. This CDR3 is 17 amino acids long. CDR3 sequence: CASSERPYRGDKNIQYF. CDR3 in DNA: TGTGCCAGCAGTGAACGGCCGTACAGGGGCGACAAAAACATTCAGTACTTC.

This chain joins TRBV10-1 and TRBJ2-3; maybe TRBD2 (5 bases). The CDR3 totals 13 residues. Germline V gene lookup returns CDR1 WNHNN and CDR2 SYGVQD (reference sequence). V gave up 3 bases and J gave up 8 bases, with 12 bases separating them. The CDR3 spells CASSDAGPGTQYF. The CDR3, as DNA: TGCGCCAGCAGTGACGCGGGCCCAGGTACGCAGTATTTT.